The clone carrying this TCR beta chain was recorded at least ten times. This sample was included in a study of T-cell memory formation after mild COVID-19. V was trimmed by 3 bases and J by 5 bases, leaving 14 bases between them. This CDR3 region has 14 residues. Per germline, CDR1 SGHNT and CDR2 YYREEE (reference sequence). TCRdb reanalysed the 5' RACE reads using MiXCR and keeps one entry per CDR3 protein. This sample carries about 400,000 distinct CDR3 sequences, roughly 18% of them seen once, and the ten largest clones take 20% to 25%. The chain links TRBV5-4 to TRBJ2-5; D is perhaps TRBD1 (6 bases). The sequence was obtained from a man aged 18 to 29 who had mild COVID-19 (a few samples of this study predate the infection). Cell type and time point are not known. What was sequenced was PBMCs or a T cell subset sorted from them (not recorded which). The CDR3 reads CASSSKQGGETQYF. The CDR3 DNA is TGTGCCAGCAGCTCAAAACAGGGTGGTGAGACCCAGTACTTC.